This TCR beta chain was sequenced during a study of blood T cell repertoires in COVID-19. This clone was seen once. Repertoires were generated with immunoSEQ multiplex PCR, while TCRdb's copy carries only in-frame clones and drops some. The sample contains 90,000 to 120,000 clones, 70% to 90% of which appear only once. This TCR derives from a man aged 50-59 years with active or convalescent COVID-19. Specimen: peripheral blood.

The CDR3 is CASSLEGAVYEQYF. As DNA, the CDR3 is TGCGCCAGCAGCTTGGAAGGGGCCGTCTACGAGCAGTACTTC. The V and J genes are TRBV5-1 and TRBJ2-7, with D perhaps TRBD1 (5 bases). Germline V lookup: CDR1 SGHRS, CDR2 YFSETQ. This CDR3 has 14 amino acids. Trimming cost V 0 bases and J 3 bases, with 10 bases left between them.